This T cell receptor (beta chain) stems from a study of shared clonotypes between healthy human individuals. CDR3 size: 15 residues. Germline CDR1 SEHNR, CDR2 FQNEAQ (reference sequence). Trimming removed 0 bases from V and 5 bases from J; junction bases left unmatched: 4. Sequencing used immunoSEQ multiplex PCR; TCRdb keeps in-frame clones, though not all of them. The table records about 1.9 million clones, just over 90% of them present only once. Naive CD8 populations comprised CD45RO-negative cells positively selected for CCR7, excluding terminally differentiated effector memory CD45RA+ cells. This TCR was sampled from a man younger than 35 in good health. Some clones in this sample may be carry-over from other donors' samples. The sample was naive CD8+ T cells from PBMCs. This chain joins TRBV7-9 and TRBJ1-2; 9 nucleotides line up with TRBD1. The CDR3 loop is CASSLAVQGAYGYTF. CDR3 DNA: TGTGCCAGCAGCTTAGCAGTACAGGGGGCATATGGCTACACCTTC.